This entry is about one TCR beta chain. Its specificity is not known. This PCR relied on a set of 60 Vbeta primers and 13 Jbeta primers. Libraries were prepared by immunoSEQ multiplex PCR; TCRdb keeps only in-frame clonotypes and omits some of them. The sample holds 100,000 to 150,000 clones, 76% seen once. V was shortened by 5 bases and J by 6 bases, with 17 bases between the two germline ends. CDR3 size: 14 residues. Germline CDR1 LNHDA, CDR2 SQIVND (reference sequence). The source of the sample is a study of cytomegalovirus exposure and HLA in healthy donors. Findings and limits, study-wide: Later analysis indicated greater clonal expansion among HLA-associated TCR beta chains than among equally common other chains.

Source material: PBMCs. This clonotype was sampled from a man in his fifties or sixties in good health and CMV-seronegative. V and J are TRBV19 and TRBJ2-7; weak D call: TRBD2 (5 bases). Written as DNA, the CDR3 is TGTGCCAGTAGTGCCGGGATATCCCTTAGCGAGCAGTACTTC. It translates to CASSAGISLSEQYF.